These 18 T cell receptor beta chains were sequenced from one sample in a study of beta chain features in type 1 diabetes. Isolated RNA was reverse transcribed in full, so expressed TCRB transcripts were sequenced. TCRdb's table, derived via immunoSEQ multiplex PCR, lists solely in-frame clones and lacks some. This sample carries 900,000 or so clones, roughly 17% of them seen once, and the ten largest clones take 0.023%. The sample taken for sequencing was naive CD4+ T cells from blood. Receptors originate from a woman aged 18-30 years in good health.

The V and J genes are TRBV29-1 and TRBJ2-7; 7 positions match TRBD1. The junction had 2 bases not matched to a gene; V was cut back by 4 bases and J by 2 bases. This CDR3 is built from 12 residues. The germline V gene encodes CDR1 SQVTM and CDR2 ANQGSEA. CDR3 sequence: CSVGDSTYEQYF. The CDR3 DNA sequence: TGCAGCGTTGGGGACAGCACCTACGAGCAGTACTTC.

This clone was observed a few times. The rearrangement joins TRBV28 to TRBJ2-7, with D possibly being TRBD1 (5 bases). The CDR3 is 15 amino acids. Trimming removed 5 bases at V and 2 bases at J, with 16 bases between. Looked up from germline, CDR1 is MDHEN and CDR2 is SYDVKM. As DNA, the CDR3 is TGTGCCAGCAGTAGAAGGACACCTGGGACCTACGAGCAGTACTTC. Translation gives CASSRRTPGTYEQYF.

This clone has only a few counts. The CDR3 protein is CATSRERAPVPHEQFF. The CDR3 DNA reads TGTGCCACCAGCAGAGAGCGGGCCCCAGTCCCACATGAGCAGTTCTTC. The chain combines TRBV15 with TRBJ2-1; D might be TRBD2 (5 bases). The CDR3 loop spans 16 amino acids. Trimming pared 0 bases from V and 8 bases from J, leaving 17 bases between. The germline V gene encodes CDR1 LNHNV and CDR2 YYDKDF (reference sequence). The whole variable domain, remainder taken from reference TRBV15 and TRBJ2-1, is DAMVIQNPRYQVTQFGKPVTLSCSQTLNHNVMYWYQQKSSQAPKLLFHYYDKDFNNEADTPDNFQSRRPNTSFCFLDIRSPGLGDTAMYLCATSRERAPVPHEQFFGPGTRLTVL.

This sequence joins TRBV2 and TRBJ2-6; D gene unclear. The germline gives CDR1 SNHLY, CDR2 FYNNEI. The germline V and J ends were trimmed by 1 base and 0 bases, with 7 bases remaining between them. The CDR3 has 16 residues. The CDR3 loop is CASSEEIPSGANVLTF. In nucleotides, the CDR3 is TGTGCCAGCAGTGAAGAGATTCCCTCTGGGGCCAACGTCCTGACTTTC. The variable domain in full, with the rest retrieved from reference TRBV2 and TRBJ2-6, is EPEVTQTPSHQVTQMGQEVILRCVPISNHLYFYWYRQILGQKVEFLVSFYNNEISEKSEIFDDQFSVERPDGSNFTLKIRSTKLEDSAMYFCASSEEIPSGANVLTFGAGSRLTVL.

This chain joins TRBV15 and TRBJ1-5; D unclear. The CDR3 runs 16 residues. Germline V gives CDR1 LNHNV, CDR2 YYDKDF (reference sequence). Trimming stripped 1 base from V and 1 base from J, with 11 bases between. The CDR3 nucleotides are TGTGCCACCAGCAGAGGGTTCGGCCTCAGCAATCAGCCCCAGCATTTT. This gives the protein CATSRGFGLSNQPQHF.

This clone was seen only a few times. The rearrangement links TRBV6-5 to TRBJ2-7, with 8 bases identical to TRBD2. The CDR3 is 15 residues long. Looked up from germline, CDR1 is MNHEY and CDR2 is SVGAGI. J gave up 2 bases and V 2 bases, and 5 bases lay outside the gene matches. In DNA, the CDR3 is TGTGCCAGCAGTTACCACGGGAGGGGCGCCTACGAGCAGTACTTC. Its protein is CASSYHGRGAYEQYF.

V usage is TRBV20-1 and J usage is TRBJ2-5, with 7 bases identical to TRBD2. V shed 6 bases, J shed 8 bases, and the junction held 6 bases outside the gene matches. The CDR3 runs 11 residues. Germline CDR1 is DFQATT and CDR2 is SNEGSKA (reference sequence). CDR3 sequence (DNA): TGCAGTGCGAGACAGCGGGAAACCCAGTACTTC. This codes for CSARQRETQYF.

This chain joins TRBV9 and TRBJ2-5; D possibly corresponds to TRBD1 (7 bases). The CDR3 spans 14 residues. Germline assignment: CDR1 SGDLS and CDR2 YYNGEE. The germline V and J ends were trimmed by 4 bases and 4 bases, with 14 bases remaining between them. Here the CDR3 reads CASSLQGGAETQYF. The CDR3 DNA reads TGTGCCAGCAGCCTTCAGGGGGGTGCAGAGACCCAGTACTTC. Full variable domain (rest looked up from reference TRBV9 and TRBJ2-5): DSGVTQTPKHLITATGQRVTLRCSPRSGDLSVYWYQQSLDQGLQFLIQYYNGEERAKGNILERFSAQQFPDLHSELNLSSLELGDSALYFCASSLQGGAETQYFGPGTRLLVL.

The rearrangement links TRBV20-1 to TRBJ2-7, with unresolved D. V was pared by 5 bases and J by 4 bases, with 9 bases between. This CDR3 region has 11 residues. Looked up from germline, CDR1 is DFQATT and CDR2 is SNEGSKA (reference sequence). The CDR3 DNA reads as TGCAGTGCTGAGCAGGAATACGAGCAGTACTTC. It specifies CSAEQEYEQYF.

In its sample, this clone was seen a few times. J is TRBJ2-3 and V is TRBV7-9; D is ambiguous. The germline CDR1 and CDR2 sequences are SEHNR and FQNEAQ (reference sequence). CDR3 length: 13 residues. V shed 5 bases and J shed 4 bases, with 10 bases lying between them. CDR3 amino acids: CASSKRGADTQYF. DNA of the CDR3: TGTGCCAGCAGCAAGCGTGGGGCAGATACGCAGTATTTT.

This clone was seen more than once but under ten times. J is TRBJ2-7 and V is TRBV28; the D gene is possibly TRBD2 (5 bases). The CDR3 is made up of 13 amino acids. V gave up 6 bases and J gave up 0 bases, with 9 bases separating them. Germline V CDR1 and CDR2: MDHEN, SYDVKM. The CDR3 DNA reads as TGTGCCAGCAGAATTAGCGTCTCCTACGAGCAGTACTTC. Amino acid sequence: CASRISVSYEQYF. Full variable domain (remainder filled in from reference TRBV28 and TRBJ2-7): DVKVTQSSRYLVKRTGEKVFLECVQDMDHENMFWYRQDPGLGLRLIYFSYDVKMKEKGDIPEGYSVSREKKERFSLILESASTNQTSMYLCASRISVSYEQYFGPGTRLTVT.

The chain uses TRBV6-6 and TRBJ1-1, with 7 bases fitting TRBD1. Germline V gene sequence: CDR1 MNHNY, CDR2 SVGAGI (reference sequence). The CDR3 has 14 amino acids. The V and J ends lost 6 bases and 2 bases, in that order; junction bases with no gene match: 6. CDR3 amino acids: CASRRQGVNTEAFF. CDR3 DNA: TGTGCCAGCAGACGACAGGGAGTAAACACTGAAGCTTTCTTT.

This clone came up a few times. The chain carries TRBV5-1 and TRBJ2-3; D is unresolved. The CDR3 covers 16 residues. Germline CDR1 reads SGHRS; CDR2 reads YFSETQ. V lost 0 bases and J lost 3, with 14 bases in between. The CDR3 DNA sequence: TGCGCCAGCAGCTTGGGGACGGCCGTGGGGACAGATACGCAGTATTTT. Residues: CASSLGTAVGTDTQYF.

This clone appeared a few times. This chain links TRBV7-2 with TRBJ2-1; 11 bases map to TRBD2. The V segment lost 1 base and the J segment 6 bases; nucleotides outside the gene matches: 5. CDR1 is SGHTA and CDR2 is FQGNSA in the germline V gene. CDR3 length: 16 amino acids. CDR3 loop: CASSLVSGRVGNEQFF. The CDR3 DNA follows: TGTGCCAGCAGCTTAGTTAGCGGGAGGGTGGGCAATGAGCAGTTCTTC.

This clone was detected a few times. The chain couples TRBV18 to TRBJ2-1; 10 positions match TRBD2. The J segment lost 2 bases and the V segment lost 6 bases, leaving 7 bases of the junction unmatched. This CDR3 has 16 amino acids. CDR1 and CDR2 from the germline V gene are KGHSH and LQKENI. The CDR3 here is CASSQALAGAYNEQFF. Here the CDR3 DNA reads TGTGCCAGCTCGCAGGCTCTAGCGGGAGCCTACAATGAGCAGTTCTTC. Together with reference TRBV18 and TRBJ2-1, the CDR3 gives the full variable domain: NAGVMQNPRHLVRRRGQEARLRCSPMKGHSHVYWYRQLPEEGLKFMVYLQKENIIDESGMPKERFSAEFPKEGPSILRIQQVVRGDSAAYFCASSQALAGAYNEQFFGPGTRLTVL.

The chain has TRBV11-1 and TRBJ2-1; no definite D call. Per the germline V gene, CDR1 is SGHAT and CDR2 is FQDESV (reference sequence). CDR3 length: 15 residues. With 2 bases removed from V and 5 bases from J, the gap between germline ends came to 13 bases. CDR3 sequence reads: CASSLSVWNHNEQFF. Here the CDR3 DNA reads TGTGCCAGCAGCTTATCGGTCTGGAACCACAATGAGCAGTTCTTC.

The gene calls are TRBV27 and TRBJ2-7; D uncertain. The CDR3 spans 14 residues. The germline V and J ends were trimmed by 1 base and 6 bases, with 13 bases remaining between them. The germline V gene encodes CDR1 MNHEY and CDR2 SMNVEV (reference sequence). In DNA form, the CDR3 reads TGTGCCAGCAGTTTATACCCCCTCGGCCGCGAGCAGTACTTC. It encodes CASSLYPLGREQYF.

In this sample, this clone turned up a few times. The rearrangement joins TRBV6-6 to TRBJ1-4; maybe TRBD1 (5 bases). There are 15 residues in the CDR3. The germline V gene encodes CDR1 MNHNY and CDR2 SVGAGI (reference sequence). Trimming stripped 7 bases from V and 7 bases from J, with 19 bases between. The CDR3 protein is CASIKQERGGEKLFF. The CDR3, as DNA: TGTGCCAGCATCAAACAGGAGAGGGGCGGTGAAAAACTGTTTTTT.